These T cell receptor beta chains were read from a single sample in a study of cytomegalovirus exposure and HLA in healthy donors. TCRdb keeps only in-frame clones here, not all; method: immunoSEQ multiplex PCR. The sample comprises approximately 150,000 clones, about 85% of which are singletons, and 2.5% to 3% rests with the top ten. Sequencing was carried out using PBMCs. These receptors all stem from a man aged 25-40 years in good health and CMV-seropositive. Both conserved end residues are part of each CDR3. The D gene is left open where the match is weak. Size is omitted from some rows. Given values are once, few, many or a class for expanded clones.

j_call: TRBJ1-2
d_call: -
clone_size: -
v_call: TRBV2
cdr3_aa: CASSERARVYGYTF
cdr3_nt: TGTGCCAGCAGTGAAAGGGCCAGGGTCTATGGCTACACCTTC

j_call: TRBJ2-1
d_call: -
clone_size: -
v_call: TRBV5-1
cdr3_aa: CASSLSSSYNEQFF
cdr3_nt: TGCGCCAGCAGCTTGTCCAGTTCCTACAATGAGCAGTTCTTC

j_call: TRBJ2-1
d_call: TRBD2
clone_size: -
v_call: TRBV9
cdr3_aa: CASSSRTSVNEQFF
cdr3_nt: TGTGCCAGCAGCTCTAGGACTAGCGTCAATGAGCAGTTCTTC

j_call: TRBJ2-3
d_call: TRBD2
clone_size: -
v_call: TRBV11-3
cdr3_aa: CASSLYQASGTYTDTQYF
cdr3_nt: TGTGCCAGCAGCTTATATCAGGCTAGCGGGACTTACACAGATACGCAGTATTTT

j_call: TRBJ2-1
d_call: TRBD1
clone_size: -
v_call: TRBV29-1
cdr3_aa: CSVGQGSYNEQFF
cdr3_nt: TGCAGCGTGGGACAGGGATCCTACAATGAGCAGTTCTTC

j_call: TRBJ2-5
d_call: TRBD2
clone_size: few
v_call: TRBV7-2
cdr3_aa: CASSPGLAGAGRTQYF
cdr3_nt: TGTGCCAGCAGCCCGGGACTAGCGGGAGCGGGAAGGACCCAGTACTTC

j_call: TRBJ1-3
d_call: -
clone_size: once
v_call: TRBV18
cdr3_aa: CASSPGPGAGNTIYF
cdr3_nt: TGTGCCAGCTCACCGGGTCCAGGGGCTGGAAACACCATATATTTT

j_call: TRBJ2-1
d_call: -
clone_size: -
v_call: TRBV7-2
cdr3_aa: CASSWSSASSYNEQFF
cdr3_nt: TGTGCCAGCAGCTGGTCTAGCGCGAGCTCCTACAATGAGCAGTTCTTC

j_call: TRBJ2-7
d_call: -
clone_size: -
v_call: TRBV29-1
cdr3_aa: CSVSATPVYEQYF
cdr3_nt: TGCAGCGTTAGCGCCACCCCGGTCTACGAGCAGTACTTC

j_call: TRBJ2-3
d_call: TRBD2
clone_size: -
v_call: TRBV30
cdr3_aa: CAWSASLADYTDTQYF
cdr3_nt: TGTGCCTGGAGTGCCTCACTAGCGGACTACACAGATACGCAGTATTTT

j_call: TRBJ2-1
d_call: TRBD2
clone_size: -
v_call: TRBV27
cdr3_aa: CASSFVSLASGSHREQFF
cdr3_nt: TGTGCCAGCAGTTTTGTCTCTTTGGCTAGCGGGAGTCATCGTGAGCAGTTCTTC

j_call: TRBJ2-5
d_call: -
clone_size: -
v_call: TRBV10-3
cdr3_aa: CAISDSGLPQETQYF
cdr3_nt: TGTGCCATCAGTGACTCGGGACTCCCACAGGAGACCCAGTACTTC

j_call: TRBJ2-1
d_call: TRBD2
clone_size: once
v_call: TRBV2
cdr3_aa: CASSDSPTSGRDEQFF
cdr3_nt: TGTGCCAGCAGTGACTCTCCGACTAGCGGGAGAGATGAGCAGTTCTTC

j_call: TRBJ1-3
d_call: -
clone_size: -
v_call: TRBV6-6
cdr3_aa: CASRKRQFRSGNTIYF
cdr3_nt: TGTGCCAGCAGGAAAAGACAGTTCCGCTCTGGAAACACCATATATTTT

j_call: TRBJ2-1
d_call: -
clone_size: once
v_call: TRBV5-1
cdr3_aa: CASSLEAPAGDEQFF
cdr3_nt: TGCGCCAGCAGCTTGGAAGCGCCAGCCGGGGATGAGCAGTTCTTC

j_call: TRBJ1-4
d_call: -
clone_size: -
v_call: TRBV7-2
cdr3_aa: CASSCQRLFF
cdr3_nt: TGTGCCAGCAGCTGTCAGAGGCTGTTTTTT

j_call: TRBJ1-2
d_call: TRBD1
clone_size: -
v_call: TRBV18
cdr3_aa: CASSPYEGASFYGYTF
cdr3_nt: TGTGCCAGCTCACCCTATGAGGGGGCTTCTTTCTATGGCTACACCTTC

j_call: TRBJ1-3
d_call: TRBD1
clone_size: -
v_call: TRBV27
cdr3_aa: CASSPDRDGNTIYF
cdr3_nt: TGTGCCAGCAGCCCCGACAGGGATGGAAACACCATATATTTT

j_call: TRBJ1-1
d_call: -
clone_size: -
v_call: TRBV5-8
cdr3_aa: CASSQPGQNTEAFF
cdr3_nt: TGTGCCAGCAGCCAGCCGGGACAGAACACTGAAGCTTTCTTT

j_call: TRBJ1-5
d_call: -
clone_size: once
v_call: TRBV2
cdr3_aa: CASRKTGYSNQPQHF
cdr3_nt: TGTGCCAGCAGAAAGACAGGCTATAGCAATCAGCCCCAGCATTTT

j_call: TRBJ2-3
d_call: -
clone_size: -
v_call: TRBV30
cdr3_aa: CAWRRAGGEDTQYF
cdr3_nt: TGTGCCTGGAGACGCGCGGGCGGGGAGGATACGCAGTATTTT

j_call: TRBJ1-2
d_call: -
clone_size: once
v_call: TRBV7-9
cdr3_aa: CASSLGQVVNYGYTF
cdr3_nt: TGTGCCAGCAGCTTAGGACAGGTGGTTAACTATGGCTACACCTTC

j_call: TRBJ1-4
d_call: -
clone_size: -
v_call: TRBV29-1
cdr3_aa: CSVESLNEKLFF
cdr3_nt: TGCAGCGTTGAATCTCTTAATGAAAAACTGTTTTTT